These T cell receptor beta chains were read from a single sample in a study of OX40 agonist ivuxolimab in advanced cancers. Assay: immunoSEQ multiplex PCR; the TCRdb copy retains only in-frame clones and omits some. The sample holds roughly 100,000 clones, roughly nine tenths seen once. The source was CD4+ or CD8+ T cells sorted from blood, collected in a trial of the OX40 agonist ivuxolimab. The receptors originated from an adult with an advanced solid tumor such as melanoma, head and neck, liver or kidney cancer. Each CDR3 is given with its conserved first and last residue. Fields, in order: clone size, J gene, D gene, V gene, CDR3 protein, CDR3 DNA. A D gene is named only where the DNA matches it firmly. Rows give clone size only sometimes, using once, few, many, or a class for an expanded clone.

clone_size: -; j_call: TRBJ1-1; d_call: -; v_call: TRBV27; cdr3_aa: CASSLSWGSPEAFF; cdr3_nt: TGTGCCAGCAGTCTCTCCTGGGGCAGCCCTGAAGCTTTCTTT
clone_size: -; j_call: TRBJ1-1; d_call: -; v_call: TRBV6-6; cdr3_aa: CASGLGGDEAFF; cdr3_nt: TGTGCCAGCGGCCTCGGGGGAGACGAAGCTTTCTTT
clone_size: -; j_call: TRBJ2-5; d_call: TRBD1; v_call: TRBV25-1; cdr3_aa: CASSSFSGTGDFQETQYF; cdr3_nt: TGTGCCAGCAGTTCGTTTTCGGGGACAGGGGACTTCCAAGAGACCCAGTACTTC
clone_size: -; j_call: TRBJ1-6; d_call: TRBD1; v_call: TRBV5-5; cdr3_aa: CASSPDRSAPGSSPLHF; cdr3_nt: TGTGCCAGCAGCCCGGACAGGAGCGCACCCGGGAGCTCACCCCTCCACTTT
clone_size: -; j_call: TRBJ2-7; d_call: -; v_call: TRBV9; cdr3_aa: CASSESLRGANSEQYF; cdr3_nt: TGTGCCAGCAGCGAGAGCTTAAGGGGGGCAAATTCCGAGCAGTACTTC
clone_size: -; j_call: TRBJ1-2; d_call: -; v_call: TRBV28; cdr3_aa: CASSLGLSLNYGYTF; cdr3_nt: TGTGCCAGCAGTTTAGGTCTTAGCCTTAACTATGGCTACACCTTC
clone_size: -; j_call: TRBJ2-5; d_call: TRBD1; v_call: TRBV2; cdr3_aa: CASTALGQGAETQYF; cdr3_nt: TGTGCCAGCACCGCGTTGGGACAGGGGGCAGAGACCCAGTACTTC
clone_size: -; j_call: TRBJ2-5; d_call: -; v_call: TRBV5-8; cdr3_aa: CASSSASGDYQETQYF; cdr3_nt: TGTGCCAGCAGCTCGGCCAGCGGCGATTACCAAGAGACCCAGTACTTC
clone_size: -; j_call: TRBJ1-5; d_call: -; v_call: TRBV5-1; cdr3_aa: CASSPRGGEFVQPQHF; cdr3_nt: TGCGCCAGCAGCCCGCGGGGAGGGGAATTTGTACAGCCCCAGCATTTT
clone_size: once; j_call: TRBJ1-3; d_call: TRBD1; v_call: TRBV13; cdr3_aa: CASSIPGQSPPIYF; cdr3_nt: TGTGCCAGCAGCATCCCGGGACAGTCGCCTCCCATATATTTT
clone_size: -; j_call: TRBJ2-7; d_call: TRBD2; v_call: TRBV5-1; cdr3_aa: CASSWTSGYEQYF; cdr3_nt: TGCGCCAGCAGCTGGACTAGCGGCTACGAGCAGTACTTC
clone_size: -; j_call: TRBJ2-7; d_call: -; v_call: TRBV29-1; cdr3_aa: CSVDLGGGYEQYF; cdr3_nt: TGCAGCGTTGATCTTGGAGGGGGCTACGAGCAGTACTTC
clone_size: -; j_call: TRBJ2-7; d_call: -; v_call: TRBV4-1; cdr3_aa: CASSFRTESYEQYF; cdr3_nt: TGCGCCAGCAGCTTTCGGACGGAGTCCTACGAGCAGTACTTC
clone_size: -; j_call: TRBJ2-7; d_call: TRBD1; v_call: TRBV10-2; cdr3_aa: CASSWDRTYEQYF; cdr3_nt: TGCGCCAGCAGTTGGGACAGGACCTACGAGCAGTACTTC
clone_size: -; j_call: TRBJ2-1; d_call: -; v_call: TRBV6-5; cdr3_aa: CASSYSAGNNEQFF; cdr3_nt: TGTGCCAGCAGTTACTCCGCAGGTAACAATGAGCAGTTCTTC
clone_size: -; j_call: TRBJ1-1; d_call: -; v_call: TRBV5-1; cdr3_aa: CASSLLGEVTEAFF; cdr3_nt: TGCGCCAGCAGCTTGCTCGGGGAGGTCACTGAAGCTTTCTTT
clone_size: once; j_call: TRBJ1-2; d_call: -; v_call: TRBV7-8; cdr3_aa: CASSPRAFYGYTF; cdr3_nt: TGTGCCAGCAGCCCCCGGGCCTTCTATGGCTACACCTTC
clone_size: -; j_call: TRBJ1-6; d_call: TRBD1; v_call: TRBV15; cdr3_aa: CATSNSLWGLTGAADSPLHF; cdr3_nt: TGTGCCACCAGCAATTCACTATGGGGGCTAACAGGGGCGGCTGACTCACCCCTCCACTTT
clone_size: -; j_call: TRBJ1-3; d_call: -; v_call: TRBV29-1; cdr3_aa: CSGLGREPCHKYF; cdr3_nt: TGCAGCGGCCTGGGGAGGGAGCCTTGCCACAAATATTTT
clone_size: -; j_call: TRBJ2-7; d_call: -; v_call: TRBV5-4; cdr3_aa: CASSLRERIYEQYF; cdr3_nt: TGTGCCAGCAGCTTGCGGGAGCGAATCTACGAGCAGTACTTC
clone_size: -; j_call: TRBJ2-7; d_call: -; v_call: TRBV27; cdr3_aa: CASSLVGRPNTYEQYF; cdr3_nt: TGTGCCAGCAGTTTAGTCGGCAGGCCGAACACCTACGAGCAGTACTTC
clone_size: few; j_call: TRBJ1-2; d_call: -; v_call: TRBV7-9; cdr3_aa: CASSLDGGWSYTF; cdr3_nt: TGTGCCAGCAGCTTAGACGGGGGCTGGAGCTACACCTTC
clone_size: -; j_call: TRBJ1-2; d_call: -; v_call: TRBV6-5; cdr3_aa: CASSYSPGEGFYGYTF; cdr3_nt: TGTGCCAGCAGTTACTCGCCGGGGGAGGGTTTTTATGGCTACACCTTC
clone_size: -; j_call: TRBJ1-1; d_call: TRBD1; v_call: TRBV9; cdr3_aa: CASSVGTGNTEAFF; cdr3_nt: TGTGCCAGCAGCGTGGGGACAGGGAACACTGAAGCTTTCTTT
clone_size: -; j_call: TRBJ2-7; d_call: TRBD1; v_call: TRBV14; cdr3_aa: CASSHSGQGGQYF; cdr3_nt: TGTGCCAGCAGCCATTCTGGACAGGGAGGGCAGTACTTC
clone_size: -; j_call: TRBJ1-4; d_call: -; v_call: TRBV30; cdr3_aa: CAWSVSEKLFF; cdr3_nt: TGTGCCTGGAGTGTTTCCGAAAAACTGTTTTTT
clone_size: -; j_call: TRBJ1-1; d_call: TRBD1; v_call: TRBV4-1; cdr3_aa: CASRRDSLNTEAFF; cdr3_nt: TGCGCCAGCAGGAGGGACAGCTTGAACACTGAAGCTTTCTTT
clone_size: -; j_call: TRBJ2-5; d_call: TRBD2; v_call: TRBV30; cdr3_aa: CAWSPYSGRETQYF; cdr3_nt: TGTGCCTGGAGTCCCTATAGCGGGAGGGAGACCCAGTACTTC
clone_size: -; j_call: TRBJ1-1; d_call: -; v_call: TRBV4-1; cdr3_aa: CASSQVSGTNYEAFF; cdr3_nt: TGCGCCAGCAGCCAAGTTTCCGGAACTAATTATGAAGCTTTCTTT
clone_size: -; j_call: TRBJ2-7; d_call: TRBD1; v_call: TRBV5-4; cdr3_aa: CASSVGTGYEQYF; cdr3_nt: TGTGCCAGCAGTGTTGGGACAGGCTACGAGCAGTACTTC